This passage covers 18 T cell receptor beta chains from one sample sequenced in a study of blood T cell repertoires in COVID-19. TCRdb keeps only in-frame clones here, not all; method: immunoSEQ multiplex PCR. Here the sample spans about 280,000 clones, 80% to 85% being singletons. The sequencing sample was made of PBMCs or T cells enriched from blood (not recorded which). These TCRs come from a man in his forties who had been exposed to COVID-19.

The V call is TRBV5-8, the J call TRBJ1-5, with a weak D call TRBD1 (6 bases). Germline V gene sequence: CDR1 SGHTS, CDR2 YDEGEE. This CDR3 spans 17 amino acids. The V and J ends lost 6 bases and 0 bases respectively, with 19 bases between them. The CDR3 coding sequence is TGTGCCAGCACTACCCAGGGGTTATCTTATAGCAATCAGCCCCAGCATTTT. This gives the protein CASTTQGLSYSNQPQHF.

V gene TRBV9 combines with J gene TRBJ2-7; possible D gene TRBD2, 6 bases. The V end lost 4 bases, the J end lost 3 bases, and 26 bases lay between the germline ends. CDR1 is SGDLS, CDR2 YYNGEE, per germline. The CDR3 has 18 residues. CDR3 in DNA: TGTGCCAGCAGCCCGGACTTAGGGGCACTAGCATCAAACTACGAGCAGTACTTC. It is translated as CASSPDLGALASNYEQYF.

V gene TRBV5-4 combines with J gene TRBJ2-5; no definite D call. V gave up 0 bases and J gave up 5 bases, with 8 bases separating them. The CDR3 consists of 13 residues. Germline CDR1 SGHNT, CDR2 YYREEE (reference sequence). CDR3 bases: TGTGCCAGCAGCTTGGGCGGTGGGGAGACCCAGTACTTC. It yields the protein CASSLGGGETQYF.

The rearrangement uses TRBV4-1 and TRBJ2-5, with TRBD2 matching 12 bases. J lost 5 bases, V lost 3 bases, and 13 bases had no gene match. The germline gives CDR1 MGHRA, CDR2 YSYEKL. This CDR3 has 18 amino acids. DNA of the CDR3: TGCGCCAGCAGCCACGGACTTAACGGACTAGCGGGATCTGAGACCCAGTACTTC. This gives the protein CASSHGLNGLAGSETQYF.

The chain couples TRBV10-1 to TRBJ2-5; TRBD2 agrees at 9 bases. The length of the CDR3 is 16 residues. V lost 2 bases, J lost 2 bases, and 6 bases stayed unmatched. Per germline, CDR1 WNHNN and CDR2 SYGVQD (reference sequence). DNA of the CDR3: TGCGCCAGCAGTGAGACGCTAGCGGGAAGACAAGAGACCCAGTACTTC. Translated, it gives CASSETLAGRQETQYF.

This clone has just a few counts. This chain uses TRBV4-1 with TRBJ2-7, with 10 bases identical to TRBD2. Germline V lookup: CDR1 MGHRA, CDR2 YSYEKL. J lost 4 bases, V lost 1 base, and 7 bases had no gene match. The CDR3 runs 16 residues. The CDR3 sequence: CASSQVRAGGGYEQYF. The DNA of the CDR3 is TGCGCCAGCAGCCAAGTTCGAGCGGGAGGGGGGTACGAGCAGTACTTC.

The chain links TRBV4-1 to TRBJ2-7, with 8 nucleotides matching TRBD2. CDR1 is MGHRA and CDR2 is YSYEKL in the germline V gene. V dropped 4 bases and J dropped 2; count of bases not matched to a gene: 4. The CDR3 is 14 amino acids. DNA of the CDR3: TGCGCCAGCAGCCTCCTAGCGGGCCCCTACGAGCAGTACTTC. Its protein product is CASSLLAGPYEQYF.

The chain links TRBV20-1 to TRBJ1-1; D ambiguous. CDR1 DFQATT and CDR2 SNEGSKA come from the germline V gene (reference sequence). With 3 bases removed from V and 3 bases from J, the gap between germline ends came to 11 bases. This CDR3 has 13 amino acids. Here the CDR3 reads CSASGPGYTEAFF. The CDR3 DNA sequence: TGCAGTGCTAGTGGACCGGGGTACACTGAAGCTTTCTTT.

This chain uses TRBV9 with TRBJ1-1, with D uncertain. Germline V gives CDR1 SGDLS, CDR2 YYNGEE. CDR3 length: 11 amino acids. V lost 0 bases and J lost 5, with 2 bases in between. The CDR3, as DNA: TGTGCCAGCAGCGTAGTAACTGAAGCTTTCTTT. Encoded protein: CASSVVTEAFF.

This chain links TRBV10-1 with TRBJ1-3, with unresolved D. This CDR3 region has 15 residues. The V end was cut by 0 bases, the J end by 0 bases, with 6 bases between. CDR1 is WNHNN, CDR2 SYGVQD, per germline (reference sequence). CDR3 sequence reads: CASSESSYSGNTIYF. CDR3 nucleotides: TGCGCCAGCAGTGAGTCGTCCTACTCTGGAAACACCATATATTTT.

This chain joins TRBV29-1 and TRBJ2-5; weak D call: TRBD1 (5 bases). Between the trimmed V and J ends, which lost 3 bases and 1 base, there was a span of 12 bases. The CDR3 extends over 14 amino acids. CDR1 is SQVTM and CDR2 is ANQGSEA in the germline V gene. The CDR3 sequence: CSVDRGEVQETQYF. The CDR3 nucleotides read TGCAGCGTTGATAGGGGCGAAGTCCAAGAGACCCAGTACTTC.

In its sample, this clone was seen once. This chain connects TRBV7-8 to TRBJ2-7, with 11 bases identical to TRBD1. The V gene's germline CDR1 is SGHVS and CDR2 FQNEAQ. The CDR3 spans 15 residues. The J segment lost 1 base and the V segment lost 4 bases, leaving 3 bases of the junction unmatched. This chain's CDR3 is CASSWGDRGSYEQYF. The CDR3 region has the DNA TGTGCCAGCAGCTGGGGGGACAGGGGGTCCTACGAGCAGTACTTC.

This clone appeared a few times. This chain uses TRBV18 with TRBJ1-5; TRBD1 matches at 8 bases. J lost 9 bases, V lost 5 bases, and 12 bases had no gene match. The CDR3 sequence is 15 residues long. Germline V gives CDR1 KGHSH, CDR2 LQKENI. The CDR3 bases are TGTGCCAGCTCATCAGAACAGGGGGGCCAGGGGCCCCAGCATTTT. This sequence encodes CASSSEQGGQGPQHF. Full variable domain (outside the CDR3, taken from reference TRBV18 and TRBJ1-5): NAGVMQNPRHLVRRRGQEARLRCSPMKGHSHVYWYRQLPEEGLKFMVYLQKENIIDESGMPKERFSAEFPKEGPSILRIQQVVRGDSAAYFCASSSEQGGQGPQHFGDGTRLSIL.

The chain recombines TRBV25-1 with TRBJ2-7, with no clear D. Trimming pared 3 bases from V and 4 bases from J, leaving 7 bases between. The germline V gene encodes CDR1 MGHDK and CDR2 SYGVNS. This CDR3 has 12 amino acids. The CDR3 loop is CASSDFAYEQYF. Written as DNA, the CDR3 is TGTGCCAGCAGTGATTTTGCGTACGAGCAGTACTTC.

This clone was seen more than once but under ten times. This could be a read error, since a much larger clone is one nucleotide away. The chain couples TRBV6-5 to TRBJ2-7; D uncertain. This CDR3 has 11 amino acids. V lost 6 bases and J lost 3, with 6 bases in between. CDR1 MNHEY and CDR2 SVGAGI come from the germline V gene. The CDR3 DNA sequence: TGTGCCAGCAGCCCCAGCTACGAGCAGTACTTC. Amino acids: CASSPSYEQYF.

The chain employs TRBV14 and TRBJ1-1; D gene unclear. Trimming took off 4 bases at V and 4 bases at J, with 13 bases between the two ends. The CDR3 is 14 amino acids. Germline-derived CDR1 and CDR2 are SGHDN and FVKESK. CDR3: CASSRTRTATEAFF. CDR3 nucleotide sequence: TGTGCCAGCAGCCGGACTAGGACGGCCACTGAAGCTTTCTTT.

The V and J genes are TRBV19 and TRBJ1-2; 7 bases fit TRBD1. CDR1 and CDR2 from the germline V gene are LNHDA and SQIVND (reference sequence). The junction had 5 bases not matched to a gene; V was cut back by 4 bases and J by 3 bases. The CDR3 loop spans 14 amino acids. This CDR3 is CASSTATGDYGYTF. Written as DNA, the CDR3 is TGTGCCAGTAGTACCGCAACAGGGGACTATGGCTACACCTTC. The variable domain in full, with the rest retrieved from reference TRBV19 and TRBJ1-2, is DGGITQSPKYLFRKEGQNVTLSCEQNLNHDAMYWYRQDPGQGLRLIYYSQIVNDFQKGDIAEGYSVSREKKESFPLTVTSAQKNPTAFYLCASSTATGDYGYTFGSGTRLTVV.

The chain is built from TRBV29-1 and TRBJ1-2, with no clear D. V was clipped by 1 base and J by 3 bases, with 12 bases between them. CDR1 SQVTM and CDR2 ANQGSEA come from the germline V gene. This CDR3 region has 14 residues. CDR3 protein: CSVEGTVSHYGYTF. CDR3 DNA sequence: TGCAGCGTTGAAGGTACGGTCTCCCACTATGGCTACACCTTC.